These 20 T cell receptor beta chains originate from one sample sequenced in a study of cytomegalovirus exposure and HLA in healthy donors. PCR involved 60 Vbeta and 13 Jbeta primers. This table comes from immunoSEQ multiplex PCR, and its TCRdb copy is limited to in-frame clones, with some not included. Of 200,000 to 250,000 clones in the sample, just under 70% were seen once. Material for sequencing was PBMCs. These receptor sequences come from a man in his forties in good health and CMV-seropositive.

V and J are TRBV27 and TRBJ1-4, with 9 bases identical to TRBD1. Trimming cost V 8 bases and J 5 bases; bases outside gene matches: 3. CDR3 size: 13 residues. Germline V lookup: CDR1 MNHEY, CDR2 SMNVEV (reference sequence). As DNA, the CDR3 is TGTGCCAGCCGCGGGACAGGGAATGAAAAACTGTTTTTT. Residues: CASRGTGNEKLFF.

J is TRBJ1-6 and V is TRBV9, with TRBD1 identical over 9 bases. Germline values: CDR1 SGDLS, CDR2 YYNGEE. The CDR3 covers 16 residues. With V trimmed by 0 bases and J by 6 bases, 4 bases remained unmatched. The CDR3 DNA reads TGTGCCAGCAGCGTAGTAACGGGACAGGGTAATTCACCCCTCCACTTT. This encodes CASSVVTGQGNSPLHF.

The chain has TRBV27 and TRBJ2-5, with 11 bases identical to TRBD1. The closer fit of TRBJ2-7 to the DNA end suggests the J call may be wrong. The CDR3 totals 13 residues. The V gene's germline CDR1 is MNHEY and CDR2 SMNVEV (reference sequence). Here the CDR3 reads CASYRTGGHEQYF. CDR3 sequence (DNA): TGTGCCAGCTACCGGACAGGGGGCCACGAGCAGTACTTC.

This clone appeared a single time. The gene calls are TRBV6-5 and TRBJ2-7, with TRBD1 matching 8 bases. The CDR3 loop spans 14 amino acids. V gave up 6 bases and J gave up 3 bases; unmatched junction bases: 7. The germline gives CDR1 MNHEY, CDR2 SVGAGI. The CDR3 coding sequence is TGTGCCAGCAGGACGGACAGGGAAGGCTACGAGCAGTACTTC. It specifies CASRTDREGYEQYF.

This rearrangement joins TRBV5-4 to TRBJ1-3; no firm D call. With 1 base removed from V and 0 bases from J, the gap between germline ends came to 14 bases. CDR1 and CDR2 from the germline V gene are SGHNT and YYREEE (reference sequence). The CDR3 sequence is 17 residues long. The CDR3 sequence is CASSLTDARSSGNTIYF. CDR3 coding DNA: TGTGCCAGCAGCTTGACAGACGCCCGATCCTCTGGAAACACCATATATTTT.

The rearrangement uses TRBV7-9 and TRBJ1-3; D not resolved. Germline V gene lookup returns CDR1 SEHNR and CDR2 FQNEAQ (reference sequence). The germline V and J ends were trimmed by 1 base and 0 bases, with 7 bases remaining between them. This CDR3 contains 15 residues. The CDR3 protein is CASSLGQASGNTIYF. In nucleotides, the CDR3 is TGTGCCAGCAGCTTAGGGCAGGCCTCTGGAAACACCATATATTTT.

The rearrangement uses TRBV7-3 and TRBJ1-1, with 7 positions matching TRBD1. Trimming removed 5 bases from V and 6 bases from J; junction bases left unmatched: 6. The length of the CDR3 is 13 residues. Germline CDR1 SGHTA, CDR2 FQGTGA. In DNA form, the CDR3 reads TGTGCCAGCAGCACTTATCAGGGGGCTGAAGCTTTCTTT. It is translated as CASSTYQGAEAFF.

V usage is TRBV4-2 and J usage is TRBJ2-7, with D hard to call. Germline V CDR1 and CDR2: LGHNA, YNFKEQ. V gave up 3 bases and J gave up 3 bases, with 15 bases separating them. The CDR3 has 15 amino acids. The CDR3, as DNA: TGTGCCAGCAGCCAGAGGAAAAGCCCTAACTACGAGCAGTACTTC. Protein sequence: CASSQRKSPNYEQYF.

The V gene is TRBV25-1, the J gene TRBJ2-7; TRBD1 matches at 9 bases. The CDR3 runs 14 residues. The trim removed 4 bases at V and 4 bases at J, leaving 5 bases unmatched. Germline CDR1 is MGHDK and CDR2 is SYGVNS. CDR3 sequence: CASSAGQGWYEQYF. The CDR3 DNA sequence: TGTGCCAGCAGTGCTGGACAGGGGTGGTACGAGCAGTACTTC.

The genes are TRBV12-5 and TRBJ1-4, with a possible D match to TRBD1 (5 bases). Germline CDR1 is LGHNT and CDR2 is FRNRAP. The CDR3 is 13 amino acids. Trimming took off 3 bases at V and 6 bases at J, with 8 bases between the two ends. In DNA form, the CDR3 reads TGTGCTAGTGGTTTAGGGGCAGATGAAAAACTGTTTTTT. Translation: CASGLGADEKLFF.

The genes are TRBV4-2 and TRBJ1-3, with 7 bases aligning to TRBD1. J lost 2 bases, V lost 0 bases, and 1 base had no gene match. Germline V gene data show CDR1 as LGHNA and CDR2 as YNFKEQ. This CDR3 is built from 15 residues. CDR3 bases: TGTGCCAGCAGCCAAGATAGGGGGCCTGGAAACACCATATATTTT. Its protein product is CASSQDRGPGNTIYF.

Note on this clone: At one end, the junction sequence differs from germline, possibly due to a read error. The rearrangement links TRBV7-8 to TRBJ2-3, with a possible D match to TRBD2 (9 bases). The CDR3 contains 16 residues. Germline V lookup: CDR1 SGHVS, CDR2 FQNEAQ. CDR3 region: CASSPPGLAGTGTQYF. CDR3 DNA: TGTGCCAGCAGCCCCCCCGGGCTAGCGGGGACAGGTACGCAGTATTTT.

The rearrangement joins TRBV2 to TRBJ2-5; 7 bases agree with TRBD2. Trimming cost V 4 bases and J 7 bases; bases outside gene matches: 3. Germline V lookup: CDR1 SNHLY, CDR2 FYNNEI. CDR3 length equals 12 residues. CDR3 protein: CASSVREGTQYF. As DNA, the CDR3 is TGTGCCAGCAGTGTCAGGGAGGGGACCCAGTACTTC.

The V gene is TRBV5-1, the J gene TRBJ1-2; D not resolved. The CDR3 is made up of 15 amino acids. Trimming removed 2 bases at V and 7 bases at J, with 18 bases between. Looked up from germline, CDR1 is SGHRS and CDR2 is YFSETQ. The CDR3 loop reads CASSLTTQSAIGYTF. The CDR3 DNA sequence: TGCGCCAGCAGCTTAACCACACAGTCGGCCATTGGCTACACCTTC.

This chain links TRBV11-1 with TRBJ2-5, with D possibly TRBD1 on 6 matching bases. Trimming pared 4 bases from V and 1 base from J, leaving 13 bases between. Germline CDR1 and CDR2: SGHAT and FQDESV (reference sequence). The CDR3 spans 15 residues. The CDR3 protein is CASSSRQDFQETQYF. The CDR3 bases are TGTGCCAGCAGCTCTCGACAGGACTTCCAAGAGACCCAGTACTTC.

The chain combines TRBV15 with TRBJ1-3, with D uncertain. This CDR3 has 12 residues. Germline-derived CDR1 and CDR2 are LNHNV and YYDKDF (reference sequence). Trimming took 1 base from V and 9 from J, leaving 7 bases between them. For the CDR3, the DNA is TGTGCCACCAGCAGAGGGTTCAGCACCATATATTTT. This codes for CATSRGFSTIYF.

This clone appeared once. This sequence joins TRBV5-1 and TRBJ2-2; maybe TRBD1 (5 bases). Trimming cost V 0 bases and J 4 bases, with 13 bases left between them. The CDR3 totals 16 residues. Germline V gene lookup returns CDR1 SGHRS and CDR2 YFSETQ. This CDR3 reads CASSLESGLGTGELFF. Here the CDR3 DNA reads TGCGCCAGCAGCTTGGAGTCAGGGCTCGGCACCGGGGAGCTGTTTTTT.

This chain joins TRBV5-6 and TRBJ2-1, with 7 nucleotides matching TRBD1. Looked up from germline, CDR1 is SGHDT and CDR2 is YYEEEE. V dropped 5 bases and J dropped 13; count of bases not matched to a gene: 9. The CDR3 is 12 residues long. The CDR3: CASRPPGGAQFF. CDR3 nucleotides: TGTGCCAGCAGGCCACCAGGGGGAGCACAGTTCTTC.

The V gene is TRBV5-6, the J gene TRBJ2-7; 10 bases fit TRBD2. The CDR3 contains 16 residues. The germline V gene has CDR1 SGHDT and CDR2 YYEEEE. The trim removed 0 bases at V and 2 bases at J, leaving 5 bases unmatched. The CDR3 reads CASSLGSGGRPYEQYF. The CDR3 bases are TGTGCCAGCAGCTTGGGTAGCGGGGGGCGTCCCTACGAGCAGTACTTC.

The count of this clone is one. J is TRBJ1-2 and V is TRBV2; D call uncertain. V dropped 7 bases and J dropped 6 bases, with 21 bases sitting between them. The CDR3 spans 15 residues. Germline V gives CDR1 SNHLY, CDR2 FYNNEI. CDR3 sequence reads: CASKARFLSRDGYTF. CDR3 DNA: TGTGCCAGCAAGGCCCGGTTTCTTTCTCGGGATGGCTACACCTTC. Drawing the rest from reference TRBV2 and TRBJ1-2, the complete variable domain is EPEVTQTPSHQVTQMGQEVILRCVPISNHLYFYWYRQILGQKVEFLVSFYNNEISEKSEIFDDQFSVERPDGSNFTLKIRSTKLEDSAMYFCASKARFLSRDGYTFGSGTRLTVV.